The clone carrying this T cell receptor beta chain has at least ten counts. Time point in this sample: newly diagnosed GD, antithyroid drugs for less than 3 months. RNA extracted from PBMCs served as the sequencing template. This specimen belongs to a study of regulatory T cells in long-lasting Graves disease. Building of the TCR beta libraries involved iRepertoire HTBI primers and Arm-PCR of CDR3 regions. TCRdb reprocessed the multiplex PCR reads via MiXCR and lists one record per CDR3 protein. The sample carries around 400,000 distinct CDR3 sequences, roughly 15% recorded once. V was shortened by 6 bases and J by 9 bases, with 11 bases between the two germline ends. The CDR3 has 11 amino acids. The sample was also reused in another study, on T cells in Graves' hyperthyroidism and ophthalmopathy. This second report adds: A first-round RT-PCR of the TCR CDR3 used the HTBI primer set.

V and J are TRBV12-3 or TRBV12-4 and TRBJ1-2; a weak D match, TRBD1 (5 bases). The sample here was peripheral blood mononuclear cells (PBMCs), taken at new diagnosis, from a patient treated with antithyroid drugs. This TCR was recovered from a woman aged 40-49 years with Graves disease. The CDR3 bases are TGTGCCAGCAGCTCCGGGGCCCGCTACACCTTC. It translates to CASSSGARYTF.